What follows are 27 T cell receptor beta chains derived from one specimen sequenced in a study of regulatory T cells in long-lasting Graves disease. The authors built TCR beta libraries using iRepertoire HTBI primers and Arm-PCR of CDR3 regions. Using its own MiXCR run on the multiplex PCR reads, TCRdb lists one record per CDR3 protein. Of 550,000 to 700,000 distinct CDR3 sequences listed, about 16% are singletons. Sample time point: newly diagnosed GD, antithyroid drugs for less than 3 months. With RNA extracted from PBMCs as input, the TCR library was made. These data are also associated with another study on T cells in Graves' hyperthyroidism and ophthalmopathy.

The sample in question was peripheral blood mononuclear cells (PBMCs), obtained at new diagnosis, from a patient treated with antithyroid drugs. The receptors here all came from a man younger than 30 with Graves disease.

This clonotype was found many times. The V gene is TRBV12-3 or TRBV12-4, the J gene TRBJ1-1; D might be TRBD1 (6 bases). The V end lost 6 bases, the J end lost 4 bases, and 9 bases lay between the germline ends. CDR3 length: 12 amino acids. Here the CDR3 reads CASSGQLTEAFF. CDR3 nucleotide sequence: TGTGCCAGCAGCGGACAGCTCACTGAAGCTTTCTTT.

This clonotype was counted ten times or more. The chain is built from TRBV6-1 and TRBJ2-7, with 7 positions matching TRBD2. V was pared by 8 bases and J by 4 bases, with 5 bases of the junction left unmatched. The CDR3 consists of 12 residues. CDR1 and CDR2 from the germline V gene are MNHNS and SASEGT. CDR3 bases: TGTGCCAGCGGGGGGGGTAGGTACGAGCAGTACTTC. This translates into CASGGGRYEQYF.

This clonotype has only a few counts. The V and J genes are TRBV30 and TRBJ1-5, with a weak D call TRBD1 (5 bases). This CDR3 is 13 amino acids long. Trimming pared 0 bases from V and 4 bases from J, leaving 7 bases between. Germline CDR1 GTSNPN, CDR2 SVGIG (reference sequence). CDR3 protein: CAWSVRENQPQHF. The CDR3 nucleotides are TGTGCCTGGAGTGTCAGGGAGAATCAGCCCCAGCATTTT.

At least ten counts were recorded for this clonotype. The chain has TRBV2 and TRBJ1-1; no clear D gene. Germline CDR1 reads SNHLY; CDR2 reads FYNNEI. Deletions cut 5 bases from V and 0 bases from J, with 16 bases between. This CDR3 has 16 amino acids. CDR3 loop: CASSKGRGYMNTEAFF. CDR3 nucleotide sequence: TGTGCCAGCAGTAAAGGACGGGGTTACATGAACACTGAAGCTTTCTTT.

The sample holds a few counts of this clonotype. CDR3 in amino acids: CASSRAPHSNQPQHF. CDR3 nucleotides: TGTGCCAGCAGCAGGGCGCCACATAGCAATCAGCCCCAGCATTTT. V gene TRBV7-2 combines with J gene TRBJ1-5; unclear D gene. The CDR3 extends over 15 amino acids. The V end lost 5 bases, the J end lost 0 bases, and 11 bases lay between the germline ends. Germline lookup yields CDR1 SGHTA and CDR2 FQGNSA.

This clonotype was counted many times. The chain recombines TRBV20-1 with TRBJ2-3, with a possible D match to TRBD2 (5 bases). The V gene's germline CDR1 is DFQATT and CDR2 SNEGSKA (reference sequence). This CDR3 is 13 amino acids long. The V end lost 3 bases, the J end lost 1 base, and 8 bases lay between the germline ends. The CDR3 bases are TGCAGTGCTAGGCGGCGGGGCACAGATACGCAGTATTTT. Encoded protein: CSARRRGTDTQYF.

This clonotype was counted ten times or more. This sequence joins TRBV5-1 and TRBJ1-1; tentative D call: TRBD1 (6 bases). Between the trimmed V and J ends, which lost 2 bases and 1 base, there was a span of 12 bases. This CDR3 has 15 amino acids. Germline V gene data show CDR1 as SGHRS and CDR2 as YFSETQ. As DNA, the CDR3 is TGCGCCAGCAGCTTTGCGCAGGGGAAGAACACTGAAGCTTTCTTT. The encoded protein is CASSFAQGKNTEAFF.

The count of this clonotype is one. Since a much larger clone is just one base distant, this may be a read error. The CDR3 DNA reads TGTGCCAGCTCATCTGGGCCCGGGACAGGGGGCGAGCAGTACTTC. This sequence encodes CASSSGPGTGGEQYF. The chain combines TRBV27 with TRBJ2-7; 11 positions agree with TRBD1. Trimming cost V 8 bases and J 6 bases; bases outside gene matches: 12. CDR3 length equals 15 residues. Germline CDR1 reads MNHEY; CDR2 reads SMNVEV (reference sequence).

This clonotype appeared many times. The germline gene is not matched at one end of the junction; a read error may be the cause. The rearrangement joins TRBV5-1 to TRBJ2-5; D may be TRBD1 or TRBD2 (5 bases each). This CDR3 spans 13 amino acids. Germline assignment: CDR1 SGHRS and CDR2 YFSETQ. DNA for the CDR3: TGTGCCAGCAGTTTAGTGGGGGAAGAGACCCAGTACTTC. Translation: CASSLVGEETQYF.

This clonotype was counted between two and nine times. The CDR3 ends on some other residue instead of the conserved phenylalanine or tryptophan, so this is likely a read error. The CDR3 nucleotides are TGTGCCAGCACCGGGACCCGCACAGATACGCAGTATCTT. Translation: CASTGTRTDTQYL. The chain has TRBV2 and TRBJ2-3; the D call may be TRBD1 or TRBD2 (5 bases each). The germline V and J ends were trimmed by 7 bases and 1 base, with 9 bases remaining between them. CDR3 length equals 13 residues. Germline lookup yields CDR1 SNHLY and CDR2 FYNNEI.

V usage is TRBV4-1 and J usage is TRBJ2-7, with 9 bases matching TRBD2. V was clipped by 10 bases and J by 2 bases; unmatched bases: 12. Per germline, CDR1 MGHRA and CDR2 YSYEKL. There are 15 residues in the CDR3. The chain's CDR3 is CATTAISSGTYEQYF. In nucleotides, the CDR3 is TGCGCCACCACGGCAATTTCTAGCGGGACCTACGAGCAGTACTTC.

This clonotype has just a few counts. The chain joins TRBV3-1 to TRBJ2-7, with D tentatively TRBD2 (6 bases). V shed 4 bases and J shed 0 bases, with 13 bases lying between them. The germline V gene has CDR1 LGHDT and CDR2 YNNKEL (reference sequence). The CDR3 contains 15 residues. This CDR3 reads CASSPTPGSSYEQYF. CDR3 nucleotides: TGTGCCAGCAGCCCCACCCCCGGGAGCTCCTACGAGCAGTACTTC.

With regard to this clonotype: A much bigger clone sits one base away, suggesting this may be a read error. V usage is TRBV20-1 and J usage is TRBJ1-1; possible D gene TRBD1, 5 bases. Germline V gives CDR1 DFQATT, CDR2 SNEGSKA (reference sequence). Trimming took 3 bases from V and 3 from J, leaving 14 bases between them. The CDR3 totals 14 residues. The CDR3: CSARSGNVDTEAFF. CDR3 in DNA: TGCAGTGCTAGGTCAGGGAATGTGGACACTGAAGCTTTCTTT.

Note on this clonotype: The junction departs from the called germline gene at one end, perhaps through a read error. V gene TRBV4-1 combines with J gene TRBJ2-7; 7 bases map to TRBD2. The CDR3 is 16 residues long. Germline V gene sequence: CDR1 MGHRA, CDR2 YSYEKL. The CDR3 DNA is TGTGCCAGCAGCCAAGATCGCGCTAGCGGCTCCTACGAGCAGTACTTC. This translates into CASSQDRASGSYEQYF.

The CDR3: CSVDISGSTDTQYF. The CDR3 nucleotides are TGCAGCGTTGATATTAGCGGTAGCACAGATACGCAGTATTTT. V is TRBV29-1 and J is TRBJ2-3, with D perhaps matching TRBD2 (6 bases). This CDR3 comprises 14 residues. Germline-derived CDR1 and CDR2 are SQVTM and ANQGSEA. With 3 bases removed from V and 0 bases from J, the gap between germline ends came to 10 bases.

This clonotype was found many times. The chain joins TRBV12-3 or TRBV12-4 to TRBJ2-1; 9 bases map to TRBD2. The CDR3 contains 16 residues. The trim removed 4 bases at V and 7 bases at J, leaving 11 bases unmatched. CDR3 coding DNA: TGTGCCAGCAGTTCGTTAGCGGGAGTGGTTATAAATGAGCAGTTCTTC. It yields the protein CASSSLAGVVINEQFF.

This clonotype was counted many times. In DNA, the CDR3 is TGCAGTGCTCGGGACAGAATCACCGGGGAGCTGTTTTTT. As protein: CSARDRITGELFF. This chain joins TRBV20-1 and TRBJ2-2; 7 bases align to TRBD1. Germline CDR1 is DFQATT and CDR2 is SNEGSKA (reference sequence). The CDR3 loop spans 13 amino acids. Trimming took 5 bases from V and 4 from J; bases not matched to a gene: 4.

Many counts were recorded for this clonotype. The V gene is TRBV2, the J gene TRBJ2-2, with TRBD2 matching 7 bases. Trimming removed 2 bases from V and 1 base from J; junction bases left unmatched: 7. This CDR3 contains 17 residues. In germline, CDR1 is SNHLY, CDR2 FYNNEI. The CDR3 protein is CASSERYSGWNTGELFF. In DNA form, the CDR3 reads TGTGCCAGCAGTGAAAGATATAGCGGGTGGAACACCGGGGAGCTGTTTTTT.

The CDR3 region has the DNA TGCGCCAGCAGCTTGGGACTAGCACACAATGAGCAGTTCTTC. Translation gives CASSLGLAHNEQFF. The chain couples TRBV5-1 to TRBJ2-1; 7 bases are a match to TRBD2. The V and J ends lost 0 bases and 5 bases, in that order; junction bases with no gene match: 2. CDR1 is SGHRS, CDR2 YFSETQ, per germline. The CDR3 is made up of 14 amino acids. The full variable domain, rest sourced from reference TRBV5-1 and TRBJ2-1, is KAGVTQTPRYLIKTRGQQVTLSCSPISGHRSVSWYQQTPGQGLQFLFEYFSETQRNKGNFPGRFSGRQFSNSRSEMNVSTLELGDSALYLCASSLGLAHNEQFFGPGTRLTVL.

Ten or more counts support this clonotype. V is TRBV3-1 and J is TRBJ2-1; D possibly corresponds to TRBD2 (6 bases). In germline, CDR1 is LGHDT, CDR2 YNNKEL (reference sequence). This CDR3 has 14 amino acids. V gave up 7 bases and J gave up 0 bases, with 10 bases separating them. The CDR3 region is CASNPSVSYNEQFF. The DNA of the CDR3 is TGTGCCAGCAACCCTAGCGTCTCCTACAATGAGCAGTTCTTC.

This clonotype showed up many times. This chain connects TRBV6-2 or TRBV6-3 to TRBJ2-7; TRBD1 might be the D (6 bases). Trimming cost V 6 bases and J 6 bases, with 24 bases left between them. Germline CDR1 MNHEY, CDR2 SVGEGT. This CDR3 is 16 amino acids long. CDR3 sequence: CASSAQPTGAFPEQYF. CDR3 nucleotides: TGTGCCAGCAGCGCACAACCGACAGGAGCCTTCCCCGAGCAGTACTTC.

This clonotype was counted ten times or more. The CDR3 sequence: CASGGGEGALSDTQYF. The CDR3 DNA reads as TGTGCCAGCGGGGGTGGAGAGGGGGCCCTGTCGGATACGCAGTATTTT. This chain uses TRBV2 with TRBJ2-3, with 7 positions matching TRBD1. Germline V gene data show CDR1 as SNHLY and CDR2 as FYNNEI. This CDR3 comprises 16 residues. J lost 6 bases, V lost 8 bases, and 17 bases had no gene match.

This clonotype was observed at least ten times. The chain links TRBV6-1 to TRBJ1-4; D remains ambiguous. The CDR3 extends over 16 amino acids. V lost 10 bases, J lost 0 bases, and 18 bases lay in between. Germline values: CDR1 MNHNS, CDR2 SASEGT. The CDR3 sequence is CATYSRRITTNEKLFF. CDR3 DNA sequence: TGTGCCACCTATAGCCGGAGAATAACAACTAATGAAAAACTGTTTTTT.

CDR3 nucleotide sequence: TGTGCCATCGACGAGGGGAAGGACACCGGGGAGCTGTTTTTT. Its translation: CAIDEGKDTGELFF. The chain carries TRBV10-3 and TRBJ2-2; D assignment may be TRBD1 or TRBD2 (5 bases each). The CDR3 totals 14 residues. Trimming stripped 8 bases from V and 3 bases from J, with 13 bases between. Germline CDR1 and CDR2: ENHRY and SYGVKD.

Only a few counts were recorded for this clonotype. The genes are TRBV25-1 and TRBJ2-5; 9 bases fit TRBD1. CDR1 and CDR2 (germline): MGHDK, SYGVNS. V was pared by 6 bases and J by 0 bases, with 5 bases of the junction left unmatched. The CDR3 has 15 amino acids. The CDR3 reads CASRGTGTYQETQYF. In DNA, the CDR3 is TGTGCCAGCAGGGGGACAGGGACGTACCAAGAGACCCAGTACTTC.

V and J are TRBV9 and TRBJ2-7, with 9 bases identical to TRBD1. This CDR3 comprises 16 residues. Looked up from germline, CDR1 is SGDLS and CDR2 is YYNGEE. Trimming took 4 bases from V and 5 from J; bases not matched to a gene: 13. CDR3 DNA sequence: TGTGCCAGCAGCCCGCCCAGGGGGACAGGGCTAAACGAGCAGTACTTC. It encodes CASSPPRGTGLNEQYF.

The genes are TRBV4-1 and TRBJ1-5; 7 bases are shared with TRBD1. J was trimmed by 7 bases and V by 0 bases; bases with no gene match: 6. This CDR3 has 15 residues. Germline CDR1 is MGHRA and CDR2 is YSYEKL. CDR3 sequence reads: CASSQDQRGRQPQHF. In DNA form, the CDR3 reads TGCGCCAGCAGCCAAGATCAGAGGGGGCGGCAGCCCCAGCATTTT.